Listed below are T cell receptor beta chains from one sample, sequenced in a study of T cells in tuberculosis. Produced via immunoSEQ multiplex PCR; TCRdb's table is partial and in-frame only. The sample has about 34,000 clones; 93% are singletons. The source material was PBMCs, sampled at tuberculosis diagnosis. The receptors stem from an adult with tuberculosis. Each CDR3 is given with its conserved first and last residue. The order of the fields is V gene, J gene, CDR3 protein.

>TRBV2|TRBJ1-4
CASSEGRLEKLFF
>TRBV7-8|TRBJ2-7
CASSLAVQFYEQYF
>TRBV5-8|TRBJ1-1
CASSRRGSTEAFF
>TRBV5-1|TRBJ2-1
CASSLQAGVVNEQFF
>TRBV6-5|TRBJ2-1
CASSYSTMSYNEQFF
>TRBV30|TRBJ1-1
CAWSQATLNTEAFF
>TRBV18|TRBJ2-1
CASSPPGQGPYNEQFF
>TRBV6-5|TRBJ1-3
CASSYRRGSGNTIYF
>TRBV4-1|TRBJ2-7
CASSQGSGDLYEQYF
>TRBV10-2|TRBJ2-3
CASSEYWAASGSPEGKDTQYF
>TRBV9|TRBJ2-1
CASSPPGQGFYEQFF
>TRBV28|TRBJ2-7
CASGRSSYEQYF
>TRBV27|TRBJ1-2
CASSLGPNYGYTF
>TRBV2|TRBJ2-2
CASRVATTGTGELFF
>TRBV15|TRBJ1-5
CATSRGPGQPQHF